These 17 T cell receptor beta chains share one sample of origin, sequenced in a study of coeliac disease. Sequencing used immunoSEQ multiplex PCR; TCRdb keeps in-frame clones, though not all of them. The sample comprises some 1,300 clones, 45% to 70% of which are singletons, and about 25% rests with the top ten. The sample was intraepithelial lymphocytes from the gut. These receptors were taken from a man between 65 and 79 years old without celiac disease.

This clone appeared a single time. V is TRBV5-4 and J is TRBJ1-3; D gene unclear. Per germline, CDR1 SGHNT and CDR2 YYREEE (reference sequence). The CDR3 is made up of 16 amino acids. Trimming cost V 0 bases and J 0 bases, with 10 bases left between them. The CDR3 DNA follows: TGTGCCAGCAGCTTGGCCGGAGGCCTCTCTGGAAACACCATATATTTT. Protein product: CASSLAGGLSGNTIYF.

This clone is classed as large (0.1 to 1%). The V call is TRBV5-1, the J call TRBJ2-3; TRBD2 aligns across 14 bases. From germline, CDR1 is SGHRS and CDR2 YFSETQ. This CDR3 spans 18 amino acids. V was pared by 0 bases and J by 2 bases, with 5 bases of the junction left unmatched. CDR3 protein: CASSLAGGLAGATDTQYF. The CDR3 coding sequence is TGCGCCAGCAGCTTGGCTGGGGGACTAGCGGGGGCCACAGATACGCAGTATTTT.

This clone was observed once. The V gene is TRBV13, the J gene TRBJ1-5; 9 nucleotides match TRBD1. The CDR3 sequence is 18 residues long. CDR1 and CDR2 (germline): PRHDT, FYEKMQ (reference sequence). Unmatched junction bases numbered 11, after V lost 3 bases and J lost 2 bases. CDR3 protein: CASSLEDGTGFGNQPQHF. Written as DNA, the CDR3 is TGTGCCAGCAGCTTGGAGGACGGGACAGGGTTTGGCAATCAGCCCCAGCATTTT.

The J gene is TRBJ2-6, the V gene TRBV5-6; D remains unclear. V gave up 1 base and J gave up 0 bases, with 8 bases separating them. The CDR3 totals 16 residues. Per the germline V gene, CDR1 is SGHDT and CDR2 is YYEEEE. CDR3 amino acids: CASSLWAVSGANVLTF. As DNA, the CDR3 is TGTGCCAGCAGCTTGTGGGCAGTCTCTGGGGCCAACGTCCTGACTTTC.

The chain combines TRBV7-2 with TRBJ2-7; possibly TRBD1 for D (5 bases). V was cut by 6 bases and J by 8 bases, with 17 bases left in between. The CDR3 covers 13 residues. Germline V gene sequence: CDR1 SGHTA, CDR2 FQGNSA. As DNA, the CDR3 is TGTGCCAGCAGAAAAGGGGCCGGAGAAAAGCAGTACTTC. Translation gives CASRKGAGEKQYF.

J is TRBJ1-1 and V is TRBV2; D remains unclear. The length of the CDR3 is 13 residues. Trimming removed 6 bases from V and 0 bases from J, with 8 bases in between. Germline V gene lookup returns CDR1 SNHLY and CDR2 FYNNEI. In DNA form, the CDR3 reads TGTGCCAGCAGAGCAACCCTGAACACTGAAGCTTTCTTT. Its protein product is CASRATLNTEAFF.

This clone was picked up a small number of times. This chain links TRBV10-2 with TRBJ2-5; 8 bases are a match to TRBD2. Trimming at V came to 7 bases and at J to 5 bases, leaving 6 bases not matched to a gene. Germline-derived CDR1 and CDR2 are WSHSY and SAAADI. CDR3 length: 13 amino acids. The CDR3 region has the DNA TGCGCCAGCATCCGGGGGGGGGAGGAGACCCAGTACTTC. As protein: CASIRGGEETQYF.

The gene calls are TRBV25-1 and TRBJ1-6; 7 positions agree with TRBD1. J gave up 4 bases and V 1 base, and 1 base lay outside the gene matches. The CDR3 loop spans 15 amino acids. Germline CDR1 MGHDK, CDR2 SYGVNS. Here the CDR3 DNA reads TGTGCCAGCAGTGAATGGGACAGATATAATTCACCCCTCCACTTT. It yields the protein CASSEWDRYNSPLHF.

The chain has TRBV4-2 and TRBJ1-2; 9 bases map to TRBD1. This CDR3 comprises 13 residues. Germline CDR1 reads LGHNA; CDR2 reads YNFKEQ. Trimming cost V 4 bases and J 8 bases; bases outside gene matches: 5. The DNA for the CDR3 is TGTGCCAGCAGCCCTAGGACAGGGGTCGGCTACACCTTC. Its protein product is CASSPRTGVGYTF.

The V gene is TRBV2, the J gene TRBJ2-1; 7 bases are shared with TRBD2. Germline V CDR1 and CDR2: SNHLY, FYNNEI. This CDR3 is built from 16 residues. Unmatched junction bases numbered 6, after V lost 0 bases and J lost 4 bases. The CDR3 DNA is TGTGCCAGCAGTGAAGCGGGGGGGACCTTTTACAATGAGCAGTTCTTC. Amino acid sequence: CASSEAGGTFYNEQFF. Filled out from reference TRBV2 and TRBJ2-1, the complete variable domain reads EPEVTQTPSHQVTQMGQEVILRCVPISNHLYFYWYRQILGQKVEFLVSFYNNEISEKSEIFDDQFSVERPDGSNFTLKIRSTKLEDSAMYFCASSEAGGTFYNEQFFGPGTRLTVL.

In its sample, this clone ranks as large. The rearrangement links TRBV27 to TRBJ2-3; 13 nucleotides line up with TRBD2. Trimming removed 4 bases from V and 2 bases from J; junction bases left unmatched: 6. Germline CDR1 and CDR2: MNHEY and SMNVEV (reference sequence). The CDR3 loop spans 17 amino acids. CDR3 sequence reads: CASSSRGLAGFTDTQYF. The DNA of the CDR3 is TGTGCCAGCAGTTCAAGGGGACTAGCGGGGTTCACAGATACGCAGTATTTT.

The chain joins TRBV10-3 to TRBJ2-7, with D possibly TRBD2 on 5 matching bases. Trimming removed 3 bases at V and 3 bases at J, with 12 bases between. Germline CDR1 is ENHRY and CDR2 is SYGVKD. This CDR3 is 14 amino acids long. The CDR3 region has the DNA TGTGCCATCAGTGAAGAGGGTAGAGGCTACGAGCAGTACTTC. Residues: CAISEEGRGYEQYF.

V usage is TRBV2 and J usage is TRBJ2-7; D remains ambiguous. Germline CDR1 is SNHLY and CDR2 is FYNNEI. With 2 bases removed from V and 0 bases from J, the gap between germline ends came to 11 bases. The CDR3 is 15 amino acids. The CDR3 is CASSETTYTSYEQYF. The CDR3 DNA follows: TGTGCCAGCAGTGAAACCACCTATACCTCCTACGAGCAGTACTTC.

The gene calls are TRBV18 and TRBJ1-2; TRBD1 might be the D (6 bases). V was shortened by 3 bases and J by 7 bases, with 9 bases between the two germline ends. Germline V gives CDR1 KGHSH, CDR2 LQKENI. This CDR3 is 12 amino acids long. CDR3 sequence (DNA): TGTGCCAGCTCACCTGGACAGTCTGGCTACACCTTC. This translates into CASSPGQSGYTF.

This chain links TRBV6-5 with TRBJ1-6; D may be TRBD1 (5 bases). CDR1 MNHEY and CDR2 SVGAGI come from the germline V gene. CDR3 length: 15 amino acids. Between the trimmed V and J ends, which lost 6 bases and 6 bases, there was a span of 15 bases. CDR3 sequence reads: CASRPPGQANSPLHF. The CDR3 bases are TGTGCCAGCAGGCCCCCCGGACAAGCTAATTCACCCCTCCACTTT.

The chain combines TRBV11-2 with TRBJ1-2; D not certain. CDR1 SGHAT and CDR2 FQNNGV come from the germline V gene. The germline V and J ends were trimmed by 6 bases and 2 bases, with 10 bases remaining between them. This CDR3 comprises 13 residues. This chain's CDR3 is CASSFSVNYGYTF. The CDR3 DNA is TGTGCCAGCAGTTTCTCAGTCAACTATGGCTACACCTTC.

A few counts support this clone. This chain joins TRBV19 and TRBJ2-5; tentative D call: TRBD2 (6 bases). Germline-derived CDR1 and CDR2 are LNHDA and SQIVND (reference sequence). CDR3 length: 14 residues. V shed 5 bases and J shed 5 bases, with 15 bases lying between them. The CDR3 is CASSFLGEAETQYF. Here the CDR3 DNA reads TGTGCCAGTAGTTTCCTGGGGGAGGCGGAGACCCAGTACTTC.